This entry concerns a single TCR beta chain. Antigen unknown. The sample originates from a study of OX40 agonist ivuxolimab in advanced cancers. Looking at the study overall: Dosing consisted of intravenous ivuxolimab at 0.01 to 10 mg/kg every 2 weeks. Study-wide results and limits: Dose levels from 0.1 to 3.0 mg/kg saw CD4+ and CD8+ blood T cells expand clonally by week 6. The average count of expanded clones was higher among CD8+ T cells than among CD4+.

Germline-derived CDR1 and CDR2 are MNHNY and SVGAGI (reference sequence). Trimming pared 0 bases from V and 13 bases from J, leaving 15 bases between. There are 13 residues in the CDR3. Here immunoSEQ multiplex PCR was the method, and the copy in TCRdb shows in-frame clones only, minus some. The profile shows almost 85,000 clones, approximately 95% of them singletons. The clonotype originates from an adult with an advanced solid tumor such as melanoma, head and neck, liver or kidney cancer. The V and J genes are TRBV6-6 and TRBJ1-1; D may be TRBD1 (5 bases). The sample was CD4+ or CD8+ T cells sorted from blood, taken in a trial of the OX40 agonist ivuxolimab. The CDR3 DNA is TGTGCCAGCAGTTACTCGGGGGGATATCCAGTTTTCTTT. Translated: CASSYSGGYPVFF.